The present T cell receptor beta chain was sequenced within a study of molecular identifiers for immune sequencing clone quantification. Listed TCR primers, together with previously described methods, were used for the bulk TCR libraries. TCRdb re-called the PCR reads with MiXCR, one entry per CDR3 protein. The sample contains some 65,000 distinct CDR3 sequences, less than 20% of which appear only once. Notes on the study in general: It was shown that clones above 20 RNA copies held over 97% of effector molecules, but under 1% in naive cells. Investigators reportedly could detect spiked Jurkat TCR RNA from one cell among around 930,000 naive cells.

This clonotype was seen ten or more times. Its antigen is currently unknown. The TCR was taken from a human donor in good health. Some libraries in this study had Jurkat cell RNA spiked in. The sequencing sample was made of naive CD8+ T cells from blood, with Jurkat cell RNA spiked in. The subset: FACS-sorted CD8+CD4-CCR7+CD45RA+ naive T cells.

CDR3 loop: CASSVLAGVGSYNEQFF. CDR3 nucleotide sequence: TGTGCCAGCAGTGTCCTTGCGGGAGTAGGGTCCTACAATGAGCAGTTCTTC. The rearrangement uses TRBV28 and TRBJ2-1, with 7 bases aligning to TRBD2. Looked up from germline, CDR1 is MDHEN and CDR2 is SYDVKM. CDR3 length: 17 amino acids. Trimming took 5 bases from V and 1 from J; bases not matched to a gene: 11.